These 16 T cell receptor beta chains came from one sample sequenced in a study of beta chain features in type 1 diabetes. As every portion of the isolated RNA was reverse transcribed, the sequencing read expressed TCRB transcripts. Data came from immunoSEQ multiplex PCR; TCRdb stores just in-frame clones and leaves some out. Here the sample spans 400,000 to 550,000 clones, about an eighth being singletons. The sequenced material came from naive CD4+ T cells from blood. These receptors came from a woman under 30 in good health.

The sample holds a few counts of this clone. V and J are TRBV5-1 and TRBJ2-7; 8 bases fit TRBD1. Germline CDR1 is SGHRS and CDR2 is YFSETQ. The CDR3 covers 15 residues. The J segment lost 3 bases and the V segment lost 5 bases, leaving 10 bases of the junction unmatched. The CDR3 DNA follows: TGCGCCAGCAGACCCGGGACAGGTATTAACTACGAGCAGTACTTC. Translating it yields CASRPGTGINYEQYF.

CDR3 residues: CASSQDLRTSGEQYF. Written as DNA, the CDR3 is TGTGCCAGCAGCCAAGACCTTCGGACTAGCGGCGAGCAGTACTTC. The gene calls are TRBV14 and TRBJ2-7; TRBD2 matches at 10 bases. Germline V gives CDR1 SGHDN, CDR2 FVKESK. The CDR3 loop spans 15 amino acids. V was clipped by 0 bases and J by 6 bases; unmatched bases: 5.

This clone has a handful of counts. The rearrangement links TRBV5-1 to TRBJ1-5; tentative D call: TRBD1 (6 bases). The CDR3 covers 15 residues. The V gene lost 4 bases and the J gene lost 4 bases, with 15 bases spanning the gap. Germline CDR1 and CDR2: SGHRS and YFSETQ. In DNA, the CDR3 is TGCGCCAGCAGCAGGGATTACAGGGATAATCAGCCCCAGCATTTT. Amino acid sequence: CASSRDYRDNQPQHF.

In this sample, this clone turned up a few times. The CDR3 DNA follows: TGTGCCAGCAGCCCAACCCGGACAGGGAAGACTGAAGCTTTCTTT. It codes for CASSPTRTGKTEAFF. The V and J genes are TRBV14 and TRBJ1-1; 8 nucleotides match TRBD1. V lost 4 bases to trimming and J lost 5 bases; unmatched junction nucleotides: 9. The CDR3 runs to 15 residues. Germline V gene lookup returns CDR1 SGHDN and CDR2 FVKESK.

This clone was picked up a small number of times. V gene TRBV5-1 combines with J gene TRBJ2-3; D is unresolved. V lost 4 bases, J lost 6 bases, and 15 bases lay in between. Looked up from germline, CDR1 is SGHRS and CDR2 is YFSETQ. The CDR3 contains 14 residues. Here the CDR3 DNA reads TGCGCCAGCAGCCTAAGACCTCGGGTGGATACGCAGTATTTT. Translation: CASSLRPRVDTQYF.

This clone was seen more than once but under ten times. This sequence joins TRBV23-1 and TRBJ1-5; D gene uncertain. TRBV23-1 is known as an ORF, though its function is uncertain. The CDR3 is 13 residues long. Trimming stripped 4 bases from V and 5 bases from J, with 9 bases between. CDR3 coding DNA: TGCGCCAGCAGTCTAGTCAAAGATCAGCCCCAGCATTTT. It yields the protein CASSLVKDQPQHF.

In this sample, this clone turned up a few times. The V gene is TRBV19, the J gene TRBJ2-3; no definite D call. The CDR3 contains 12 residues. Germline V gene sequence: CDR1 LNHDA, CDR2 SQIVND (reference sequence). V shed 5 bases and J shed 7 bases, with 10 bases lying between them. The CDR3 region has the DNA TGTGCCAGTAGTGCCACCGGTAATACGCAGTATTTT. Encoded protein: CASSATGNTQYF.

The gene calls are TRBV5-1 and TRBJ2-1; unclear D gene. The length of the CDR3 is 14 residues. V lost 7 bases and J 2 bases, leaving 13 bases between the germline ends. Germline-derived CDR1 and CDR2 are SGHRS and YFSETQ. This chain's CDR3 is CASAPTSPYNEQFF. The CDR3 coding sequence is TGCGCCAGCGCCCCGACTTCGCCCTACAATGAGCAGTTCTTC.

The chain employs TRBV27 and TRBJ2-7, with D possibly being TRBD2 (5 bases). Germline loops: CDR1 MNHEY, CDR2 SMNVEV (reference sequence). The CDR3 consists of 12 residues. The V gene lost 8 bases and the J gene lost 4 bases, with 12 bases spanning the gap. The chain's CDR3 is CASGETRYEQYV. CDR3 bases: TGTGCCAGCGGGGAGACCCGTTACGAGCAGTACGTC.

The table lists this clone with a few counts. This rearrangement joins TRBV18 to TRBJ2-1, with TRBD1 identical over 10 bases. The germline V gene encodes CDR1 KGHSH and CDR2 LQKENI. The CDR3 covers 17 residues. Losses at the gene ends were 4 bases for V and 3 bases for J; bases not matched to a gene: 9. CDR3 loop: CASSLNRGQGVYNEQFF. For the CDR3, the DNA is TGTGCCAGCTCACTAAACCGAGGACAGGGGGTCTACAATGAGCAGTTCTTC. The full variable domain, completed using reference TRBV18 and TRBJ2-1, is NAGVMQNPRHLVRRRGQEARLRCSPMKGHSHVYWYRQLPEEGLKFMVYLQKENIIDESGMPKERFSAEFPKEGPSILRIQQVVRGDSAAYFCASSLNRGQGVYNEQFFGPGTRLTVL.

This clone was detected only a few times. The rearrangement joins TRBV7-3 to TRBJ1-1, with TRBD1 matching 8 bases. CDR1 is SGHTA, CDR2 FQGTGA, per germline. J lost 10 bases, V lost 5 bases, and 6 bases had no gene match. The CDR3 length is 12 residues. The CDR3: CASSGTDRVAFF. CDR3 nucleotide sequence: TGTGCCAGCAGCGGGACGGACAGGGTAGCTTTCTTT.

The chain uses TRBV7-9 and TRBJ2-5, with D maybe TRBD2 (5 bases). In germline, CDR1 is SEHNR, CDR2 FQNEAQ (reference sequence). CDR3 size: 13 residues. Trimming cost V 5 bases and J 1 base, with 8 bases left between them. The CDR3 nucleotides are TGTGCCAGCAGCCGAGGGCGCCAAGAGACCCAGTACTTC. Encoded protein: CASSRGRQETQYF.

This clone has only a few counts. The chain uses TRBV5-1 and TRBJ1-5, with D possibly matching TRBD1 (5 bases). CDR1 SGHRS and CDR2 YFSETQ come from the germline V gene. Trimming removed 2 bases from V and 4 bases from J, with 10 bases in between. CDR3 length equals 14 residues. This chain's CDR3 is CASSFGQGNQPQHF. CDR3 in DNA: TGCGCCAGCAGCTTCGGGCAGGGAAATCAGCCCCAGCATTTT.

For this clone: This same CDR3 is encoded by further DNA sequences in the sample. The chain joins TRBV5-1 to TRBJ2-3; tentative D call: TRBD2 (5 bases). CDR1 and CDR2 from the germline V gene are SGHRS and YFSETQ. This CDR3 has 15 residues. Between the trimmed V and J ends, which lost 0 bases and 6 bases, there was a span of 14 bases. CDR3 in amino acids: CASSLEGGSTDTQYF. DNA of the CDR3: TGCGCCAGCAGCTTGGAAGGTGGGAGTACTGATACGCAGTATTTT.

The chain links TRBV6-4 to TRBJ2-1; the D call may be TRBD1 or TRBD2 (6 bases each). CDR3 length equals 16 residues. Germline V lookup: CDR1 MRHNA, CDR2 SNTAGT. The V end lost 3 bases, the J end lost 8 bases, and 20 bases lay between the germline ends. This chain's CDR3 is CASSEGRTRGPHEQFF. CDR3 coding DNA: TGTGCCAGCAGTGAGGGGCGGACACGGGGGCCCCATGAGCAGTTCTTC.

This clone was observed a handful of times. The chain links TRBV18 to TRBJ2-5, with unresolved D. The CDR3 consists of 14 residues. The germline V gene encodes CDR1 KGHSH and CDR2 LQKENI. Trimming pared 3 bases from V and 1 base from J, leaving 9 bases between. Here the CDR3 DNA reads TGTGCCAGCTCACCGACGGGCGCCCAAGAGACCCAGTACTTC. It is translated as CASSPTGAQETQYF. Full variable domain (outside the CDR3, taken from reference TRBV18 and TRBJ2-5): NAGVMQNPRHLVRRRGQEARLRCSPMKGHSHVYWYRQLPEEGLKFMVYLQKENIIDESGMPKERFSAEFPKEGPSILRIQQVVRGDSAAYFCASSPTGAQETQYFGPGTRLLVL.